This TCR beta chain was captured by sequencing in a study of human T cells and chemical hapten exposure. Across the whole study: Mostly female patients had alopecia areata, totalis or universalis.

TCRdb passed the RACE reads through MiXCR, listing each CDR3 protein once. The data contain 50,000 to 65,000 distinct CDR3 sequences, roughly 12% of them singletons. This clonotype appeared a few times. CDR3 size: 16 residues. Per the germline V gene, CDR1 is LGHNA and CDR2 is YNFKEQ. Trimming shortened V by 0 bases and J by 2 bases, and 11 bases separated the two germline ends. Time point reported: pre-sensitization, week 0. Documented treatment: therapeutic diphenylcyclopropenone sensitization with weekly scalp DPC. V is TRBV4-2 and J is TRBJ2-1; TRBD1 or TRBD2 may be the D gene (5 bases each). This TCR derives from a woman aged 35 to 49 with alopecia areata. Some clones in this sample may be carry-over from other donors' samples. This material consisted of whole blood, taken in connection with sensitization to the hapten diphenylcyclopropenone (DPC). The CDR3 region is CASSQDGGAAYNEQFF. In DNA, the CDR3 is TGTGCCAGCAGCCAAGATGGGGGAGCGGCCTACAATGAGCAGTTCTTC.